The next 26 T cell receptor beta chains were all read from a single sample in a study of breast tumors, draining lymph nodes, adjacent tissues. One entry per CDR3 protein results from TCRdb running MiXCR on the multiplex PCR reads. The sample holds more than 20,000 distinct CDR3 sequences, around 25% seen once. The sequenced sample was breast tumor tissue. The receptors derive from a female donor with breast cancer. Some clones in this sample may be carry-over from other donors' samples.

This clonotype has at least ten counts. The chain uses TRBV18 and TRBJ1-2, with D perhaps matching TRBD1 (6 bases). Between the trimmed V and J ends, which lost 3 bases and 0 bases, there was a span of 14 bases. There are 16 residues in the CDR3. The V gene's germline CDR1 is KGHSH and CDR2 LQKENI. The chain's CDR3 is CASSPRGQSTNYGYTF. In DNA form, the CDR3 reads TGTGCCAGCTCACCCCGGGGGCAGTCCACTAACTATGGCTACACCTTC.

This clonotype was found once. A much more abundant neighbour one base away suggests this may be a read error. The final CDR3 position lacks the conserved phenylalanine or tryptophan, pointing to a likely read error. This sequence joins TRBV6-5 and TRBJ2-2, with 8 bases identical to TRBD2. CDR1 MNHEY and CDR2 SVGAGI come from the germline V gene. The CDR3 loop spans 15 amino acids. V trimming: 6 bases; J trimming: 7 bases; junction bases outside the gene matches: 10. Here the CDR3 DNA reads TGTGCCAGCAGAACTCCGGGACTAGAGGTCGGGGAGCTGTTTCTT. Encoded protein: CASRTPGLEVGELFL.

This clonotype was counted at least ten times. The J gene is TRBJ1-2, the V gene TRBV20-1, with 7 bases identical to TRBD1. The V and J ends lost 2 bases and 4 bases, in that order; junction bases with no gene match: 4. The CDR3 spans 13 residues. Germline CDR1 and CDR2: DFQATT and SNEGSKA (reference sequence). CDR3 sequence (DNA): TGCAGTGCTAGAAGACAGGGCCTCTATGGCTACACCTTC. This translates into CSARRQGLYGYTF.

The sample holds many counts of this clonotype. The chain uses TRBV3-1 and TRBJ2-5, with 8 positions matching TRBD2. Germline CDR1 LGHDT, CDR2 YNNKEL (reference sequence). With 1 base clipped from V and 4 bases from J, the junction kept 8 bases outside the gene matches. The CDR3 consists of 16 residues. CDR3 sequence: CASSQGGTGGGETQYF. CDR3 coding DNA: TGTGCCAGCAGCCAAGGAGGTACGGGAGGGGGAGAGACCCAGTACTTC.

This clonotype was counted at least ten times. CDR3 bases: TGTGCCAGCTATGGCGCTAGCTCCTATAATTCACCCCTCCACTTT. It codes for CASYGASSYNSPLHF. The chain uses TRBV6-1 and TRBJ1-6, with D uncertain. Deletions cut 8 bases from V and 0 bases from J, with 11 bases between. This CDR3 is built from 15 residues. Germline V lookup: CDR1 MNHNS, CDR2 SASEGT.

This clonotype was recorded a few times. A much larger clonotype is one base distant, so this may be a read error. Likely a read error: the CDR3 ends without its conserved phenylalanine or tryptophan. The V call is TRBV6-1, the J call TRBJ1-2; no reliable D call. Looked up from germline, CDR1 is MNHNS and CDR2 is SASEGT. Trimming removed 6 bases at V and 0 bases at J, with 14 bases between. The CDR3 spans 15 residues. CDR3 protein: CASSGHGGTNYGYTS. CDR3 DNA: TGTGCCAGCAGCGGCCACGGAGGAACTAACTATGGCTACACCTCC.

This clonotype was picked up many times. CDR3 in amino acids: CASSPSWDTQETQYF. The CDR3 DNA reads TGTGCCAGCAGTCCGTCCTGGGACACCCAAGAGACCCAGTACTTC. V is TRBV27 and J is TRBJ2-5, with D maybe TRBD1 (6 bases). Germline V lookup: CDR1 MNHEY, CDR2 SMNVEV (reference sequence). The V gene lost 5 bases and the J gene lost 1 base, with 14 bases spanning the gap. The CDR3 totals 15 residues.

Of note for this clonotype: The conserved closing phenylalanine or tryptophan is absent in this CDR3, likely reflecting a read error. The V call is TRBV19, the J call TRBJ2-5; D is undetermined. Per germline, CDR1 LNHDA and CDR2 SQIVND (reference sequence). The CDR3 consists of 13 residues. Trimming cost V 3 bases and J 5 bases, with 10 bases left between them. The CDR3 coding sequence is TGTGCCAGTAGTATCGGAGCCGCCGAGACCCAGTACCTC. Translating gives CASSIGAAETQYL.

Comments on this clonotype: Germline and junction disagree at one end, which may indicate a read error. The chain combines TRBV30 with TRBJ1-4, with no clear D. Germline values: CDR1 GTSNPN, CDR2 SVGIG (reference sequence). The CDR3 totals 15 residues. The CDR3 bases are TGTGACTGGAGTGTACCCGGTGTGGGTAATGAAAAACTGTCTTTT. This codes for CDWSVPGVGNEKLSF.

This clonotype was seen repeatedly, ten times or more. The rearrangement uses TRBV7-8 and TRBJ2-5; maybe TRBD2 (6 bases). CDR1 is SGHVS and CDR2 is FQNEAQ in the germline V gene. Trimming left V 1 base short and J 5 bases short, with 14 bases between. The CDR3 is 15 amino acids. Here the CDR3 DNA reads TGTGCCAGCAGCTTAGATCCCGGGAGTCGTGAGACCCAGTACTTC. It specifies CASSLDPGSRETQYF.

Many counts were recorded for this clonotype. This chain joins TRBV11-2 and TRBJ2-1, with D perhaps TRBD1 or TRBD2 (6 bases each). CDR1 is SGHAT and CDR2 is FQNNGV in the germline V gene. Trimming took off 2 bases at V and 3 bases at J, with 14 bases between the two ends. The CDR3 has 16 residues. The CDR3 DNA reads TGTGCCAGCAGCTTAAATTTCGGAGGGGGCTACAATGAGCAGTTCTTC. Amino acids: CASSLNFGGGYNEQFF.

Many counts were recorded for this clonotype. The chain employs TRBV5-4 and TRBJ2-1; tentatively, D is TRBD1 (6 bases). Trimming left V 4 bases short and J 14 bases short, with 16 bases between. The CDR3 is 12 amino acids. Germline V gene lookup returns CDR1 SGHNT and CDR2 YYREEE (reference sequence). The CDR3 DNA is TGTGCCAGCAGCGCGTCAGGGGTAGGGAAGTTCTTC. As protein: CASSASGVGKFF.

The chain links TRBV25-1 to TRBJ2-1; D gene ambiguous. Germline V gives CDR1 MGHDK, CDR2 SYGVNS. CDR3 length: 19 residues. V was trimmed by 4 bases and J by 8 bases, leaving 30 bases between them. CDR3: CASSVPPRKPLTNSDEQFF. The DNA for the CDR3 is TGTGCCAGCAGTGTACCCCCCCGGAAACCCCTCACGAACAGCGATGAGCAGTTCTTC.

This clonotype appeared many times. This sequence joins TRBV29-1 and TRBJ2-7, with 7 bases aligning to TRBD2. Germline CDR1 and CDR2: SQVTM and ANQGSEA. The CDR3 totals 13 residues. V dropped 4 bases and J dropped 4; count of bases not matched to a gene: 7. The CDR3 reads CSVGCLAVYEQYF. The CDR3 DNA reads TGCAGCGTTGGCTGCCTAGCGGTATACGAGCAGTACTTC.

At least ten counts were recorded for this clonotype. The chain employs TRBV20-1 and TRBJ2-5, with D possibly being TRBD1 or TRBD2 (6 bases each). The CDR3 is made up of 15 amino acids. Germline loops: CDR1 DFQATT, CDR2 SNEGSKA (reference sequence). With 6 bases removed from V and 7 bases from J, the gap between germline ends came to 24 bases. Here the CDR3 reads CSASTGGLGSRTQYF. The CDR3 DNA reads TGCAGTGCCTCCACCGGGGGCTTGGGTTCCCGGACCCAGTACTTC.

V is TRBV28 and J is TRBJ2-3; a possible D gene is TRBD2 (7 bases). The germline CDR1 and CDR2 sequences are MDHEN and SYDVKM. The CDR3 runs to 15 residues. With 8 bases removed from V and 2 bases from J, the gap between germline ends came to 17 bases. The CDR3 region is CASSTWGGPTDTQYF. CDR3 bases: TGTGCCAGCTCTACTTGGGGGGGCCCCACAGATACGCAGTATTTT.

Ten or more counts support this clonotype. The chain has TRBV18 and TRBJ2-3, with no clear D. This CDR3 is built from 12 residues. From germline, CDR1 is KGHSH and CDR2 LQKENI. Trimming left V 3 bases short and J 3 bases short, with 4 bases between. The CDR3 spells CASSPQTDTQYF. CDR3 nucleotide sequence: TGTGCCAGCTCACCCCAAACAGATACGCAGTATTTT.

This sequence joins TRBV5-1 and TRBJ1-2; unclear D gene. CDR3 length: 12 residues. V was trimmed by 7 bases and J by 1 base, leaving 8 bases between them. From germline, CDR1 is SGHRS and CDR2 YFSETQ. The CDR3: CASGLNNYGYTF. In DNA form, the CDR3 reads TGCGCCAGCGGACTGAATAACTATGGCTACACCTTC.

Notes on this clonotype: Since a much larger clone is just one base distant, this may be a read error. The chain links TRBV28 to TRBJ2-5, with 10 bases aligning to TRBD2. Looked up from germline, CDR1 is MDHEN and CDR2 is SYDVKM. The CDR3 extends over 14 amino acids. CDR3 nucleotides: TGTGCCAGCTTTAGCGGGAGGAGGGAAGAGACCCTGTACTTC. This sequence encodes CASFSGRREETLYF.

This clonotype was seen repeatedly, ten times or more. The rearrangement uses TRBV6-5 and TRBJ2-1; the match to TRBD2 covers 7 bases. The CDR3 runs to 16 residues. V gave up 5 bases and J gave up 6 bases; unmatched junction bases: 13. Germline CDR1 MNHEY, CDR2 SVGAGI. The CDR3 region has the DNA TGTGCCAGCAGTCACCCGCGGGAGTTGGGGTCCAATGAGCAGTTCTTC. Its protein product is CASSHPRELGSNEQFF.

This clonotype was seen ten or more times. The chain uses TRBV7-2 and TRBJ2-7, with 10 bases matching TRBD2. The junction had 24 bases not matched to a gene; V was cut back by 2 bases and J by 2 bases. This CDR3 has 22 amino acids. The germline gives CDR1 SGHTA, CDR2 FQGNSA. CDR3 protein: CASSLIPRVASSGRLVPYEQYF. The CDR3 DNA reads as TGTGCCAGCAGCTTAATCCCACGGGTCGCGTCTAGCGGGAGATTGGTCCCCTACGAGCAGTACTTC.

As for this clonotype: A much larger clone differs from this one at a single base, so this may be a read error. The rearrangement links TRBV5-5 to TRBJ1-6, with no clear D. The CDR3 sequence is 12 residues long. From germline, CDR1 is SGHKS and CDR2 YYEKEE (reference sequence). V was cut by 7 bases and J by 13 bases, with 15 bases left in between. CDR3 DNA: TGTGCCAGCGGCCAAAACGATGGTCCCCTCCACTTT. Protein: CASGQNDGPLHF. Full variable domain (missing parts from reference TRBV5-5 and TRBJ1-6): DAGVTQSPTHLIKTRGQQVTLRCSPISGHKSVSWYQQVLGQGPQFIFQYYEKEERGRGNFPDRFSARQFPNYSSELNVNALLLGDSALYLCASGQNDGPLHFGNGTRLTVT.

This clonotype was found many times. The genes are TRBV30 and TRBJ1-5, with D unclear. Germline V gives CDR1 GTSNPN, CDR2 SVGIG (reference sequence). The V gene lost 1 base and the J gene lost 6 bases, with 13 bases spanning the gap. The CDR3 is made up of 14 amino acids. The CDR3 coding sequence is TGTGCCTGGAGTGAAGGCATTAACCCTCAGCCCCAGCATTTT. It is translated as CAWSEGINPQPQHF.

In its sample, this clonotype was seen many times. V is TRBV7-9 and J is TRBJ2-3; 9 bases map to TRBD2. The ends lost 4 bases at V and 7 bases at J; junction bases unmatched: 15. CDR3 length: 17 amino acids. From germline, CDR1 is SEHNR and CDR2 FQNEAQ (reference sequence). The CDR3 bases are TGTGCCAGCAGCTCCCCAGGGCTAGCGGGATCGGGAAATACGCAGTATTTT. The encoded protein is CASSSPGLAGSGNTQYF.

A few counts support this clonotype. CDR3 nucleotide sequence: TGCGCCAGCAGCCAGGGCGGTGGGGTTTACTATGGCTACACCTTC. This sequence encodes CASSQGGGVYYGYTF. V is TRBV4-1 and J is TRBJ1-2; no reliable D call. With 3 bases removed from V and 3 bases from J, the gap between germline ends came to 14 bases. From germline, CDR1 is MGHRA and CDR2 YSYEKL. CDR3 length: 15 amino acids.

The rearrangement uses TRBV20-1 and TRBJ2-3, with 11 bases lining up with TRBD2. The trim removed 5 bases at V and 3 bases at J, leaving 10 bases unmatched. The CDR3 runs to 16 residues. CDR1 is DFQATT and CDR2 is SNEGSKA in the germline V gene (reference sequence). The CDR3 protein is CSADILLAGVTDTQYF. CDR3 nucleotide sequence: TGCAGTGCTGACATACTACTAGCGGGAGTTACAGATACGCAGTATTTT.